These T cell receptor beta chains were read from a single sample in a study of cytomegalovirus exposure and HLA in healthy donors. The repertoire was sequenced with immunoSEQ multiplex PCR; TCRdb's copy has only in-frame clones and lacks some. The sample has some 170,000 clones, approximately 90% seen once. The sequencing input was PBMCs. The receptors come from a woman aged 25 to 39 in good health and CMV-seronegative. CDR3s include the opening cysteine and the closing phenylalanine or tryptophan. Fields, in order: J gene, clone size, V gene, D gene, CDR3 protein, CDR3 DNA. The D gene is left open where the match is weak. Clone size is stated in some rows and not others, as once, few, many or a class when expanded.

>TRBJ2-2|-|TRBV6-5|TRBD1
CASSRTGETGELFF
TGTGCCAGCAGCAGGACAGGGGAAACCGGGGAGCTGTTTTTT
>TRBJ2-2|-|TRBV7-9|-
CASSTGSTNTGELFF
TGTGCCAGCAGTACAGGGTCGACGAACACCGGGGAGCTGTTTTTT
>TRBJ1-5|-|TRBV7-9|-
CASSFGSFRVAGEGQPQHF
TGTGCCAGCAGCTTCGGTTCGTTCAGGGTAGCGGGGGAAGGTCAGCCCCAGCATTTT
>TRBJ1-4|-|TRBV27|-
CASSLGGRANEKLFF
TGTGCCAGCAGTTTAGGGGGGAGGGCTAATGAAAAACTGTTTTTT
>TRBJ2-1|-|TRBV5-1|TRBD2
CASSFGLAGGRISYNEQFF
TGCGCCAGCAGCTTCGGACTAGCGGGGGGCCGGATCTCCTACAATGAGCAGTTCTTC
>TRBJ2-7|-|TRBV5-8|TRBD1
CASSLGDRVYRQYF
TGTGCCAGCAGCTTAGGGGACAGGGTTTACCGGCAGTACTTC
>TRBJ1-6|-|TRBV10-3|-
CAISEAGWEDRSPLHF
TGTGCCATCAGTGAGGCGGGGTGGGAAGATCGTTCACCCCTCCACTTT
>TRBJ1-2|-|TRBV6-5|-
CASSYSEVLGGYTF
TGTGCCAGCAGTTACTCGGAGGTCTTGGGGGGCTACACCTTC
>TRBJ1-2|once|TRBV7-9|-
CASSPPLWQGHISYGYTF
TGTGCCAGCAGCCCGCCTCTCTGGCAGGGCCATATCTCCTATGGCTACACCTTC
>TRBJ1-1|-|TRBV4-2|TRBD1
CASSQVQGAKTEAFF
TGTGCCAGCAGCCAAGTTCAGGGGGCTAAAACTGAAGCTTTCTTT
>TRBJ2-7|-|TRBV5-6|TRBD1
CASSLGQGESYEQYF
TGTGCCAGCAGCTTGGGGCAGGGGGAATCCTACGAGCAGTACTTC
>TRBJ2-2|-|TRBV10-3|TRBD2
CAIRGLAGGQTGELFF
TGTGCCATCAGAGGACTAGCGGGGGGCCAAACCGGGGAGCTGTTTTTT
>TRBJ2-1|-|TRBV4-2|TRBD2
CASSQRGEYNEQFF
TGTGCCAGCAGCCAACGGGGGGAGTACAATGAGCAGTTCTTC
>TRBJ2-7|-|TRBV5-1|-
CASSLERGVSEQYF
TGCGCCAGCAGCTTGGAAAGGGGTGTAAGCGAGCAGTACTTC
>TRBJ2-4|-|TRBV13|TRBD1
CASSRQGAPAKNIQYF
TGTGCCAGCAGCAGACAGGGGGCGCCGGCCAAAAACATTCAGTACTTC
>TRBJ2-1|-|TRBV7-2|-
CASSLDLFGYEQFF
TGTGCCAGCAGCTTAGATCTGTTTGGCTATGAGCAGTTCTTC
>TRBJ2-1|-|TRBV5-6|TRBD2
CASSSVAGALHNEQFF
TGTGCCAGCAGCTCCGTAGCGGGGGCGCTTCACAATGAGCAGTTCTTC
>TRBJ2-1|few|TRBV18|-
CASSVSYNEQFF
TGTGCCAGCTCCGTCAGTTACAATGAGCAGTTCTTC
>TRBJ2-3|-|TRBV5-1|TRBD1
CASSLNGQGPDTQYF
TGCGCCAGCAGCTTGAATGGACAGGGACCAGATACGCAGTATTTT
>TRBJ1-6|-|TRBV4-3|TRBD1
CASSQGQGGNSPLHF
TGCGCCAGCAGCCAAGGTCAGGGGGGAAATTCACCCCTCCACTTT
>TRBJ2-1|-|TRBV27|-
CASSLAGSYNEQFF
TGTGCCAGCAGTTTGGCGGGCTCCTACAATGAGCAGTTCTTC
>TRBJ2-1|-|TRBV5-1|TRBD2
CASSLGLAGELQFF
TGCGCCAGCAGCTTAGGACTAGCGGGGGAGTTGCAGTTCTTC
>TRBJ1-4|-|TRBV2|TRBD1
CASSAQGALSGEKLFF
TGTGCCAGCAGTGCACAGGGGGCGTTATCCGGTGAAAAACTGTTTTTT
>TRBJ2-7|once|TRBV9|TRBD2
CASSTRGKGLAAFYEQYF
TGTGCCAGCAGCACCCGAGGGAAGGGACTAGCGGCTTTTTACGAGCAGTACTTC
>TRBJ2-2|once|TRBV7-9|TRBD1
CASSQARDRPNTGELFF
TGTGCCAGCAGCCAAGCCCGGGACAGACCGAACACCGGGGAGCTGTTTTTT
>TRBJ1-3|-|TRBV5-6|-
CASSYRGGNSGNTIYF
TGTGCCAGCAGCTATCGTGGGGGGAACTCTGGAAACACCATATATTTT
>TRBJ2-1|-|TRBV5-1|TRBD2
CASSLRTSSYNEQFF
TGCGCCAGCAGCCTACGGACTAGCTCCTACAATGAGCAGTTCTTC
>TRBJ1-1|-|TRBV18|-
CASSPRGTDNTEAFF
TGTGCCAGCTCACCACGCGGGACCGATAACACTGAAGCTTTCTTT
>TRBJ1-6|-|TRBV5-1|-
CASSWREGGNSPLHF
TGCGCCAGCAGCTGGAGGGAGGGTGGAAATTCACCCCTCCACTTT
>TRBJ1-1|-|TRBV5-1|-
CASNPYVGLNTEAFF
TGCGCCAGCAACCCCTATGTGGGGCTGAACACTGAAGCTTTCTTT
>TRBJ2-5|-|TRBV13|-
CASSLIADQETQYF
TGTGCCAGCAGCTTAATAGCGGACCAAGAGACCCAGTACTTC
>TRBJ1-1|-|TRBV27|-
CASSHIGGTPEAFF
TGTGCCAGCAGCCACATCGGGGGAACTCCTGAAGCTTTCTTT